A single sample gave rise to the 7 T cell receptor beta chains below, sequenced in a study of blood T cell repertoires in COVID-19. Sequencing used immunoSEQ multiplex PCR; TCRdb keeps in-frame clones, though not all of them. The sample lists around 300,000 clones, about nine tenths seen once, with 2.6% in the top ten. Sequenced input: PBMCs or T cells enriched from blood (not recorded which). The receptors derive from a woman aged 18-35 years who had recovered from COVID-19.

This chain links TRBV9 with TRBJ1-3; D gene unclear. The germline V and J ends were trimmed by 0 bases and 4 bases, with 8 bases remaining between them. The CDR3 is made up of 14 amino acids. Germline V gives CDR1 SGDLS, CDR2 YYNGEE. The CDR3 DNA sequence: TGTGCCAGCAGCGTAGACTACGGCGGAAACACCATATATTTT. Translation: CASSVDYGGNTIYF.

V and J are TRBV5-1 and TRBJ1-5; perhaps TRBD1 as D (5 bases). Germline V gene lookup returns CDR1 SGHRS and CDR2 YFSETQ. Trimming removed 0 bases at V and 1 base at J, with 5 bases between. CDR3 length: 14 residues. The chain's CDR3 is CASSLGQSNQPQHF. The CDR3 region has the DNA TGCGCCAGCAGCTTGGGACAGAGCAATCAGCCCCAGCATTTT.

The CDR3 region is CASSATMEETQYF. The CDR3 nucleotides are TGTGCCAGCAGCGCCACTATGGAAGAGACCCAGTACTTC. J is TRBJ2-5 and V is TRBV7-3; D gene uncertain. Germline lookup yields CDR1 SGHTA and CDR2 FQGTGA. With 5 bases removed from V and 3 bases from J, the gap between germline ends came to 10 bases. The CDR3 contains 13 residues.

This clone was seen just once. The V gene is TRBV6-1, the J gene TRBJ2-5; D gene uncertain. Trimming left V 2 bases short and J 2 bases short, with 21 bases between. Germline values: CDR1 MNHNS, CDR2 SASEGT. The CDR3 consists of 18 residues. The DNA for the CDR3 is TGTGCCAGCAGTGAACGGCGGTCCCCTAGGTTCGGTCAAGAGACCCAGTACTTC. It encodes CASSERRSPRFGQETQYF.

The chain is built from TRBV7-9 and TRBJ2-1, with 10 bases matching TRBD2. This CDR3 is built from 16 residues. CDR1 is SEHNR, CDR2 FQNEAQ, per germline (reference sequence). V lost 5 bases and J lost 4; bases outside the gene matches: 8. CDR3 region: CASSLIQREGYNEQFF. DNA for the CDR3: TGTGCCAGCAGCCTAATCCAGCGGGAGGGTTACAATGAGCAGTTCTTC.

This chain uses TRBV10-3 with TRBJ2-2; 9 bases are shared with TRBD2. With V trimmed by 3 bases and J by 6 bases, 8 bases remained unmatched. Germline CDR1 is ENHRY and CDR2 is SYGVKD. CDR3 length equals 16 residues. The CDR3 nucleotides read TGTGCCATCAGTGAAGTAGCGGGAGTCGTGTCCGGGGAGCTGTTTTTT. Residues: CAISEVAGVVSGELFF.

This clone has only one observation. The V and J genes are TRBV5-1 and TRBJ2-3; 7 nucleotides line up with TRBD2. Germline assignment: CDR1 SGHRS and CDR2 YFSETQ. The V and J ends lost 7 bases and 0 bases, in that order; junction bases with no gene match: 5. CDR3 size: 14 residues. CDR3 nucleotide sequence: TGCGCCAGCTTCGCGGGGGAGAGCACAGATACGCAGTATTTT. Amino acid sequence: CASFAGESTDTQYF.